This T cell receptor beta chain originates from a study of T cell responses to AZD1222 COVID-19 vaccine. The repertoire was sequenced with immunoSEQ multiplex PCR; TCRdb's copy has only in-frame clones and lacks some. The sample consists of fewer than 300,000 clones, approximately 93% of them appearing once. The J segment lost 4 bases and the V segment lost 5 bases, leaving 4 bases of the junction unmatched. The CDR3 runs to 13 residues. Germline V gene sequence: CDR1 GTSNPN, CDR2 SVGIG (reference sequence). The receptor was isolated from an adult in good health. Here the sequenced sample was peripheral blood, taken on day 0 of AZD1222 vaccination. V is TRBV30 and J is TRBJ1-5, with TRBD1 matching 8 bases. Written as DNA, the CDR3 is TGTGCCTGGGCAGGGGGCTGGAATCAGCCCCAGCATTTT. Translating gives CAWAGGWNQPQHF.